This T cell receptor (beta chain) was profiled in a study of neoadjuvant nivolumab and ipilimumab in lung cancer (dated by TCRdb to 2018 to 2021). General notes on the study: Intravenous nivolumab was dosed at 3 mg/kg on days 1, 15 and 29, and in the combination arm ipilimumab 1 mg/kg was added on day 1 only. The primary trial endpoint was the major pathologic response (MPR) rate in the intention-to-treat population in each study arm. Of the 40 to 45 patients with operable NSCLC treated in the trial, about 23 were randomized to nivolumab monotherapy and around 20 to nivolumab plus ipilimumab. The study compared TCR repertoires in pretherapy (baseline) peripheral blood with TCR repertoires in tumors resected at surgery after neoadjuvant immune checkpoint blockade. Matched pretherapy and resected tumor pairs were analyzed for seven patients: four treated with nivolumab and three with nivolumab plus ipilimumab.

On the study overall, not on this receptor specifically: TCR sequencing was performed in a small number of samples. From pretherapy to surgery, tumor T-cell richness and clonality increased in three of three dual-therapy tumors but in only two of four nivolumab-treated tumors. No significant correlation was found between TCR clonality and pathologic tumor regression, and only one major-pathologic-response sample was available for the clonality analysis. A positive correlation was observed between pretherapy blood TCR richness and richness in tumors resected after neoadjuvant therapy (Spearman R of about 0.8). Greater TCR richness and clonality were observed in resected tumors than in tumor-adjacent uninvolved lung, and increases were observed in more dual-therapy-treated tumors.

The library was made by the immunoSEQ multiplex PCR assay. On the study's bioinformatics: Repertoires were summarized by richness and clonality, and significantly expanded and contracted clones were identified between pre- and post-therapy samples. TCRdb took this table from immuneACCESS and kept in-frame rearrangements with V and J called. Such tables lack part of the clones; where checked against another copy, unresolved V genes explain under half of the gap, and the rest is unexplained. For V, J and clone size, that table is used; D and trimming come from the DNA. A total of roughly 30,000 clones appear in this sample, approximately 84% of them only once. In total, the top ten clones hold 5% to 7% of the sample. In regard to this clone: The clone's antigen remains unknown. Per-base quality was not reported, and no clone a single base away is much larger than it.

The time point label, as the study defines it: pretherapy, before neoadjuvant immune checkpoint inhibitors. The samples were taken from NEOSTAR, a phase 2 randomized trial in operable NSCLC that tested neoadjuvant nivolumab or nivolumab plus ipilimumab, followed by surgery. Per the germline V gene, SQVTM is the CDR1 and ANQGSEA is the CDR2. From its cysteine to its phenylalanine, the CDR3 spans 14 amino acids. Only the CDR3 DNA stays, 42 bases, in frame from base 1. V and J are trimmed by 5 bases and 4 bases, and the gene matches miss 6 bases of the junction. The sample was peripheral blood, taken before neoadjuvant nivolumab, alone or with ipilimumab. The chain links TRBV29-1 with TRBJ2-1; 9 nucleotides in the junction match TRBD2. This TCR was sampled from an adult with non-small cell lung cancer. CDR3 region: CSVLAGALYNEQFF. Here is the DNA: TGCAGCGTTTTAGCGGGGGCCCTTTACAATGAGCAGTTCTTC.